This TCR beta chain was captured in a study of glioma-infiltrating T cells. Study-level results: Gliomas, especially low-grade, showed above-expected tissue-blood divergence; non-neoplastic patients showed below. Only very few CDR3 sequences appeared in both tissue and blood.

Amplification of TCR alpha and beta CDR3 regions from RNA used iRepertoire nested multiplex PCR. TCRdb called the multiplex PCR reads again in MiXCR, with one record for every CDR3 protein. This sample has roughly 190,000 distinct CDR3 sequences; around 32% occur once, and the top ten carry roughly 21%. In germline, CDR1 is SGHTA, CDR2 FQGNSA. The V gene lost 2 bases and the J gene lost 10 bases, with 12 bases spanning the gap. There are 14 residues in the CDR3. Details on this clonotype: Its antigen remains unidentified. A much larger clonotype is one base distant, so this may be a read error.

Sequencing input: glioma tissue, nonneoplastic brain tissue, or PBMCs (not recorded which). V gene TRBV7-2 combines with J gene TRBJ1-6; D may be TRBD1 (5 bases). This receptor was taken from a human donor with low-grade glioma or glioblastoma, undergoing nonglioma brain surgery, or in good health (not recorded which). The CDR3 is CASSLRGLDSPLHF. CDR3 bases: TGTGCCAGCAGCTTAAGGGGACTCGACTCACCCCTCCACTTT.